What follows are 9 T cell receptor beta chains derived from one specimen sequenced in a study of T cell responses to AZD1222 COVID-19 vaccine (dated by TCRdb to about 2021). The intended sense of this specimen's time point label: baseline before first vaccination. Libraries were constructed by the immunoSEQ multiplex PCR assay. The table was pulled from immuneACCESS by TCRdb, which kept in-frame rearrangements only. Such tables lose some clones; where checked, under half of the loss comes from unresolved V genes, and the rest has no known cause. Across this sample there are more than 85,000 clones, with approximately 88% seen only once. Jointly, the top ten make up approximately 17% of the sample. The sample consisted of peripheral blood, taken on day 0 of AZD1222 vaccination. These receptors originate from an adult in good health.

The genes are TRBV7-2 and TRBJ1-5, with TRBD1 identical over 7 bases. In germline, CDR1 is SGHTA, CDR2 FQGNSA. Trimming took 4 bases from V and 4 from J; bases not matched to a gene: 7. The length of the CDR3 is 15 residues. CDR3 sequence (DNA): TGTGCCAGCAGCTGGAAGACAGGGAGGAATCAGCCCCAGCATTTT. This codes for CASSWKTGRNQPQHF.

CDR3 coding DNA: TGTGCCAGCAGCGTCGGGACTAGGACCGAGCAGTACTTC. As protein: CASSVGTRTEQYF. The chain carries TRBV9 and TRBJ2-7, with 8 bases identical to TRBD2. The CDR3 is 13 amino acids. Germline V gene sequence: CDR1 SGDLS, CDR2 YYNGEE. Unmatched junction bases numbered 4, after V lost 2 bases and J lost 6 bases. Full variable domain (remainder filled in from reference TRBV9 and TRBJ2-7): DSGVTQTPKHLITATGQRVTLRCSPRSGDLSVYWYQQSLDQGLQFLIQYYNGEERAKGNILERFSAQQFPDLHSELNLSSLELGDSALYFCASSVGTRTEQYFGPGTRLTVT.

The CDR3 sequence is CATVFGGRTEAFF. The CDR3 DNA sequence: TGTGCCACCGTCTTCGGGGGCAGGACTGAAGCTTTCTTT. The chain links TRBV24-1 to TRBJ1-1, with a weak D call TRBD1 (6 bases). V dropped 9 bases and J dropped 5 bases, with 15 bases sitting between them. This CDR3 spans 13 amino acids. Germline CDR1 KGHDR, CDR2 SFDVKD.

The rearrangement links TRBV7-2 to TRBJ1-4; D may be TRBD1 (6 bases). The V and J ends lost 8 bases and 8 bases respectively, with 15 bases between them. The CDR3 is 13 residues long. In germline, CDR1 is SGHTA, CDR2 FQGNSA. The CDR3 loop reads CASARGFKEKLFF. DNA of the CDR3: TGTGCCAGCGCCAGGGGATTTAAGGAAAAACTGTTTTTT.

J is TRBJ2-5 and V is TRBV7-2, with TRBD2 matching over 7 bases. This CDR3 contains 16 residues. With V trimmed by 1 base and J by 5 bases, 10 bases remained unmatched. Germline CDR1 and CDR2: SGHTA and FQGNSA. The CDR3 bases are TGTGCCAGCAGCTTAGATGGTACAGCGGGGAGGGAGACCCAGTACTTC. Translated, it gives CASSLDGTAGRETQYF.

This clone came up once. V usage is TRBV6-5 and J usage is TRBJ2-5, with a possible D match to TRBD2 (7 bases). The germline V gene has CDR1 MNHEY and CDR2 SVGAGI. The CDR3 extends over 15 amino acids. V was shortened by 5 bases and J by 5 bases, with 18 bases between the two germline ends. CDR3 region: CASSPPRTAGETQYF. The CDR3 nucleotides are TGTGCCAGCAGTCCCCCCCGGACAGCGGGGGAGACCCAGTACTTC.

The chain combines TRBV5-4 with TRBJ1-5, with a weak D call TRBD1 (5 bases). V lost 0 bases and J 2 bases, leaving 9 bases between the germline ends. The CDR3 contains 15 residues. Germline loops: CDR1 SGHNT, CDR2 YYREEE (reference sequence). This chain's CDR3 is CASSLDGGGNQPQHF. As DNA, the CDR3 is TGTGCCAGCAGCTTGGACGGGGGAGGCAATCAGCCCCAGCATTTT. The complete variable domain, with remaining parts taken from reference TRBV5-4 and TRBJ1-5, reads ETGVTQSPTHLIKTRGQQVTLRCSSQSGHNTVSWYQQALGQGPQFIFQYYREEENGRGNFPPRFSGLQFPNYSSELNVNALELDDSALYLCASSLDGGGNQPQHFGDGTRLSIL.

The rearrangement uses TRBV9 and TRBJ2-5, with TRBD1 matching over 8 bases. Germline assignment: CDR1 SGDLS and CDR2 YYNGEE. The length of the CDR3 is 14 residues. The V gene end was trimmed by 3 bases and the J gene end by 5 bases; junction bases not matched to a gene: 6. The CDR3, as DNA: TGTGCCAGCAGCGCTGGACAGGGTCCCGAGACCCAGTACTTC. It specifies CASSAGQGPETQYF.

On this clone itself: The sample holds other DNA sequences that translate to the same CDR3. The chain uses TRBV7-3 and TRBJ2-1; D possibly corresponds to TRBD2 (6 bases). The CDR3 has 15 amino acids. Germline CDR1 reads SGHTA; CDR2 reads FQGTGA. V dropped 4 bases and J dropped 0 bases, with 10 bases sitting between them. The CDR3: CASSSGTGSYNEQFF. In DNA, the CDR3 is TGTGCCAGCAGCTCCGGGACTGGCTCCTACAATGAGCAGTTCTTC.